The 31 T cell receptor beta chains reported below all come from one sample, sequenced in a study of T cell responses to AZD1222 COVID-19 vaccine. The assay was immunoSEQ multiplex PCR, and TCRdb's table has in-frame clones only and misses some. Of about 120,000 clones listed, over 75% are singletons. The specimen comprised peripheral blood, sampled on day 0 of AZD1222 vaccination. The receptors were gathered from an adult in good health.

V and J are TRBV18 and TRBJ1-3; D perhaps matches TRBD1 (5 bases). The CDR3 loop spans 15 amino acids. V was shortened by 2 bases and J by 2 bases, with 10 bases between the two germline ends. Germline CDR1 and CDR2: KGHSH and LQKENI. CDR3 sequence reads: CASSPAVGAGNTIYF. CDR3 coding DNA: TGTGCCAGCTCACCAGCGGTGGGGGCTGGAAACACCATATATTTT.

This chain joins TRBV11-3 and TRBJ2-1; D is possibly TRBD1 (5 bases). V was trimmed by 5 bases and J by 0 bases, leaving 11 bases between them. Germline V lookup: CDR1 SGHNT, CDR2 YENEEA. The CDR3 sequence is 15 residues long. The CDR3 protein is CASSPGPYSYNEQFF. CDR3 DNA: TGTGCCAGCAGCCCAGGGCCCTACTCCTACAATGAGCAGTTCTTC.

The V gene is TRBV19, the J gene TRBJ1-1; the D is unclear. The CDR3 is 13 residues long. Germline V gives CDR1 LNHDA, CDR2 SQIVND (reference sequence). The V and J ends lost 5 bases and 4 bases respectively, with 11 bases between them. CDR3 sequence: CASSGLVGTEAFF. The CDR3 nucleotides read TGTGCCAGTAGTGGACTGGTTGGCACTGAAGCTTTCTTT.

The chain combines TRBV11-2 with TRBJ1-5; a possible D gene is TRBD1 (5 bases). CDR3 size: 14 residues. V was clipped by 1 base and J by 3 bases, with 7 bases between them. The germline V gene has CDR1 SGHAT and CDR2 FQNNGV. CDR3 nucleotide sequence: TGTGCCAGCAGCTTAGCAGGGAACAATCAGCCCCAGCATTTT. It specifies CASSLAGNNQPQHF. The whole variable domain, filled in from reference TRBV11-2 and TRBJ1-5, reads EAGVAQSPRYKIIEKRQSVAFWCNPISGHATLYWYQQILGQGPKLLIQFQNNGVVDDSQLPKDRFSAERLKGVDSTLKIQPAKLEDSAVYLCASSLAGNNQPQHFGDGTRLSIL.

The chain employs TRBV5-8 and TRBJ1-2, with D hard to call. The germline gives CDR1 SGHTS, CDR2 YDEGEE. CDR3 length equals 13 residues. Trimming left V 3 bases short and J 4 bases short, with 10 bases between. The CDR3: CASSSTAVYGYTF. The CDR3 bases are TGTGCCAGCAGCTCTACAGCGGTCTATGGCTACACCTTC.

The chain combines TRBV29-1 with TRBJ2-7; D gene uncertain. CDR3 length: 13 amino acids. The V gene's germline CDR1 is SQVTM and CDR2 ANQGSEA. Between the trimmed V and J ends, which lost 7 bases and 2 bases, there was a span of 15 bases. The CDR3 DNA is TGCAGCGCCGGCGCCACAGATCCCTACGAGCAGTACTTC. Protein sequence: CSAGATDPYEQYF.

V and J are TRBV3-1 (or the pseudogene TRBV3-2) and TRBJ1-6, with TRBD1 identical over 7 bases. There are 16 residues in the CDR3. From germline, CDR1 is LGHDT and CDR2 YNNKEL (reference sequence). V was pared by 6 bases and J by 4 bases, with 9 bases of the junction left unmatched. CDR3 sequence reads: CASSRTGDPYNSPLHF. CDR3 bases: TGTGCCAGCAGTCGAACAGGGGATCCTTATAATTCACCCCTCCACTTT.

J is TRBJ2-5 and V is TRBV20-1; D unclear. Trimming stripped 6 bases from V and 5 bases from J, with 10 bases between. The germline V gene encodes CDR1 DFQATT and CDR2 SNEGSKA (reference sequence). This CDR3 is 11 amino acids long. The CDR3 sequence is CSATDFETQYF. CDR3 DNA: TGCAGTGCCACCGACTTCGAGACCCAGTACTTC.

The V and J genes are TRBV3-1 (or the pseudogene TRBV3-2) and TRBJ1-2, with D tentatively TRBD1 (5 bases). The CDR3 is made up of 13 amino acids. Deletions cut 0 bases from V and 12 bases from J, with 14 bases between. CDR1 is LGHDT, CDR2 YNNKEL, per germline (reference sequence). The CDR3 is CASSQDEGWSNTF. CDR3 DNA: TGTGCCAGCAGCCAAGATGAGGGGTGGTCGAACACCTTC.

The chain carries TRBV5-1 and TRBJ2-1; 11 positions match TRBD1. There are 17 residues in the CDR3. After removal of 2 bases from V and 8 bases from J, the junction contained 12 bases not matched to a gene. In germline, CDR1 is SGHRS, CDR2 YFSETQ. The CDR3: CASSFFGSGQGEDEQFF. In nucleotides, the CDR3 is TGCGCCAGCAGCTTTTTTGGGTCGGGACAGGGGGAAGATGAGCAGTTCTTC.

V is TRBV19 and J is TRBJ2-5; TRBD2 matches 9 bases. V was pared by 1 base and J by 3 bases, with 12 bases of the junction left unmatched. The length of the CDR3 is 18 residues. Germline CDR1 and CDR2: LNHDA and SQIVND (reference sequence). The CDR3 reads CASSIVEGGGATKETQYF. CDR3 nucleotides: TGTGCCAGTAGTATAGTCGAGGGCGGGGGGGCCACTAAAGAGACCCAGTACTTC. The entire variable domain, with the rest obtained from reference TRBV19 and TRBJ2-5, is as follows: DGGITQSPKYLFRKEGQNVTLSCEQNLNHDAMYWYRQDPGQGLRLIYYSQIVNDFQKGDIAEGYSVSREKKESFPLTVTSAQKNPTAFYLCASSIVEGGGATKETQYFGPGTRLLVL.

J is TRBJ1-6 and V is TRBV19; TRBD1 matches 7 bases. Per germline, CDR1 LNHDA and CDR2 SQIVND (reference sequence). The CDR3 sequence is 14 residues long. J was trimmed by 7 bases and V by 4 bases; bases with no gene match: 4. The CDR3 DNA follows: TGTGCCAGTAGTAGCGGGACAGTAAATTCACCCCTCCACTTT. Translated, it gives CASSSGTVNSPLHF.

V is TRBV18 and J is TRBJ1-4; the D gene is possibly TRBD1 (5 bases). Trimming removed 0 bases at V and 3 bases at J, with 14 bases between. The CDR3 contains 17 residues. Germline V gives CDR1 KGHSH, CDR2 LQKENI. The CDR3 is CASSPPPRDLANEKLFF. CDR3 DNA sequence: TGTGCCAGCTCACCACCGCCCAGGGACCTCGCTAATGAAAAACTGTTTTTT.

This clone was seen only a few times. The chain carries TRBV19 and TRBJ1-1; D gene unclear. This CDR3 spans 13 amino acids. The V end was cut by 5 bases, the J end by 4 bases, with 11 bases between. Germline CDR1 reads LNHDA; CDR2 reads SQIVND (reference sequence). This CDR3 is CASSVGWSTEAFF. CDR3 bases: TGTGCCAGTAGTGTCGGATGGTCCACTGAAGCTTTCTTT.

The rearrangement uses TRBV28 and TRBJ1-2; D is unresolved. The CDR3 covers 14 residues. CDR1 is MDHEN, CDR2 SYDVKM, per germline. V lost 3 bases to trimming and J lost 8 bases, with 16 bases between them. The DNA of the CDR3 is TGTGCCAGCAGTTTGAGCGAACTTAGAAAGGGCTACACCTTC. Its protein product is CASSLSELRKGYTF.

In this sample, this clone turned up a few times. The V and J genes are TRBV6-1 and TRBJ1-3; TRBD1 is a possible D gene (5 bases). CDR1 is MNHNS, CDR2 SASEGT, per germline. Trimming took off 2 bases at V and 3 bases at J, with 11 bases between the two ends. The CDR3 loop spans 15 amino acids. Written as DNA, the CDR3 is TGTGCCAGCAGTGAAAACGACGACAGTGGAAACACCATATATTTT. Translation gives CASSENDDSGNTIYF.

This clone came up many times. This CDR3 reads CASSPRTSGGAGNEQFF. The CDR3 DNA is TGTGCCAGCTCACCAAGGACTAGCGGGGGGGCAGGCAATGAGCAGTTCTTC. The chain combines TRBV18 with TRBJ2-1, with 15 positions matching TRBD2. The CDR3 is made up of 17 amino acids. V trimming: 2 bases; J trimming: 6 bases; junction bases outside the gene matches: 5. In germline, CDR1 is KGHSH, CDR2 LQKENI.

The chain has TRBV7-2 and TRBJ1-2; 8 positions match TRBD1. J lost 4 bases, V lost 3 bases, and 10 bases had no gene match. CDR3 length: 16 residues. In germline, CDR1 is SGHTA, CDR2 FQGNSA. CDR3 sequence: CASSLDRQGSLYGYTF. For the CDR3, the DNA is TGTGCCAGCAGCTTGGATAGACAGGGGTCTCTCTATGGCTACACCTTC.

Only a few counts were recorded for this clone. The chain uses TRBV7-9 and TRBJ2-7; D is unresolved. Trimming shortened V by 1 base and J by 7 bases, and 8 bases separated the two germline ends. Germline assignment: CDR1 SEHNR and CDR2 FQNEAQ (reference sequence). There are 12 residues in the CDR3. CDR3 in DNA: TGTGCCAGCAGCTTAGACAACCTTGAGCAGTACTTC. Translated: CASSLDNLEQYF.

The table lists this clone with a few counts. The chain uses TRBV27 and TRBJ1-6; D gene uncertain. There are 16 residues in the CDR3. Germline V gene sequence: CDR1 MNHEY, CDR2 SMNVEV (reference sequence). Deletions cut 4 bases from V and 4 bases from J, with 14 bases between. DNA of the CDR3: TGTGCCAGCAGTTATCGCTGGCAGAGTTATAATTCACCCCTCCACTTT. Its translation is CASSYRWQSYNSPLHF.

This chain joins TRBV6-5 and TRBJ1-4; TRBD1 matches at 7 bases. This CDR3 comprises 16 residues. J gave up 6 bases and V 0 bases, and 7 bases lay outside the gene matches. Germline CDR1 is MNHEY and CDR2 is SVGAGI. In nucleotides, the CDR3 is TGTGCCAGCAGTTACTCGATCGGGCAGGGGGATGAAAAACTGTTTTTT. As protein: CASSYSIGQGDEKLFF.

This chain joins TRBV7-3 and TRBJ1-2; D possibly corresponds to TRBD1 (6 bases). This CDR3 comprises 13 residues. Deletions cut 5 bases from V and 4 bases from J, with 11 bases between. The germline CDR1 and CDR2 sequences are SGHTA and FQGTGA. This CDR3 reads CASSTSTGYGYTF. The CDR3 DNA reads as TGTGCCAGCAGCACTTCGACAGGCTATGGCTACACCTTC.

This chain connects TRBV7-9 to TRBJ2-1; 9 nucleotides match TRBD2. V gave up 1 base and J gave up 8 bases; unmatched junction bases: 6. This CDR3 contains 15 residues. The germline V gene encodes CDR1 SEHNR and CDR2 FQNEAQ (reference sequence). The CDR3 region has the DNA TGTGCCAGCAGCTTAGGCGGGGGGGCTCGGGATGAGCAGTTCTTC. It encodes CASSLGGGARDEQFF.

The gene calls are TRBV10-3 and TRBJ1-1; 7 nucleotides align to TRBD1. The CDR3 sequence is 13 residues long. Germline V gene lookup returns CDR1 ENHRY and CDR2 SYGVKD. The ends lost 4 bases at V and 3 bases at J; junction bases unmatched: 2. The CDR3 region is CAISGDRYTEAFF. For the CDR3, the DNA is TGTGCCATCAGTGGGGACAGATACACTGAAGCTTTCTTT.

The chain joins TRBV5-1 to TRBJ1-2, with D tentatively TRBD1 (5 bases). CDR3 length: 16 amino acids. The germline V gene has CDR1 SGHRS and CDR2 YFSETQ. With 0 bases removed from V and 0 bases from J, the gap between germline ends came to 12 bases. CDR3 protein: CASSLEAGHTNYGYTF. CDR3 in DNA: TGCGCCAGCAGCTTGGAAGCAGGACATACTAACTATGGCTACACCTTC.

In its sample, this clone is medium-sized. J is TRBJ2-6 and V is TRBV6-2 or TRBV6-3; D unclear. This CDR3 region has 15 residues. The V end was cut by 5 bases, the J end by 0 bases, with 8 bases between. Germline V gene data show CDR1 as MNHEY and CDR2 as SVGEGT. CDR3 nucleotide sequence: TGTGCCAGCAGTCCGACGGTCTCTGGGGCCAACGTCCTGACTTTC. It is translated as CASSPTVSGANVLTF.

The genes are TRBV10-3 and TRBJ2-1; either TRBD1 or TRBD2 may fit D (6 bases each). CDR3 length: 13 amino acids. Germline V lookup: CDR1 ENHRY, CDR2 SYGVKD. Trimming took off 7 bases at V and 8 bases at J, with 15 bases between the two ends. CDR3 nucleotides: TGTGCCATCACTCATTCGGAGGGGGATGAGCAGTTCTTC. This gives the protein CAITHSEGDEQFF.

The chain links TRBV19 to TRBJ1-4; D call uncertain. Germline V lookup: CDR1 LNHDA, CDR2 SQIVND (reference sequence). V shed 8 bases and J shed 8 bases, with 15 bases lying between them. The length of the CDR3 is 13 residues. CDR3 amino acids: CASQAPFGEKLFF. The CDR3 DNA sequence: TGTGCCAGTCAGGCCCCCTTTGGGGAAAAACTGTTTTTT.

The chain employs TRBV5-1 and TRBJ2-7; possible D gene TRBD1, 6 bases. V lost 0 bases to trimming and J lost 2 bases, with 12 bases between them. CDR1 and CDR2 (germline): SGHRS, YFSETQ. The CDR3 loop spans 15 amino acids. The CDR3 region is CASSLALTGPYEQYF. CDR3 DNA sequence: TGCGCCAGCAGCTTGGCCTTGACAGGTCCCTACGAGCAGTACTTC.

The chain employs TRBV10-3 and TRBJ1-1, with 7 bases fitting TRBD1. The CDR3 has 15 amino acids. V shed 2 bases and J 1 base; nucleotides not matched to a gene: 4. The germline CDR1 and CDR2 sequences are ENHRY and SYGVKD. The CDR3 loop reads CAISERGTENTEAFF. The CDR3 coding sequence is TGTGCCATCAGTGAGAGGGGGACAGAGAACACTGAAGCTTTCTTT.

V is TRBV27 and J is TRBJ1-1, with no clear D. V dropped 2 bases and J dropped 4 bases, with 20 bases sitting between them. The CDR3 runs 17 residues. Germline loops: CDR1 MNHEY, CDR2 SMNVEV (reference sequence). CDR3 sequence: CASSLISLGSLATEAFF. CDR3 nucleotide sequence: TGTGCCAGCAGTTTAATTAGTCTCGGGAGCTTGGCCACTGAAGCTTTCTTT.